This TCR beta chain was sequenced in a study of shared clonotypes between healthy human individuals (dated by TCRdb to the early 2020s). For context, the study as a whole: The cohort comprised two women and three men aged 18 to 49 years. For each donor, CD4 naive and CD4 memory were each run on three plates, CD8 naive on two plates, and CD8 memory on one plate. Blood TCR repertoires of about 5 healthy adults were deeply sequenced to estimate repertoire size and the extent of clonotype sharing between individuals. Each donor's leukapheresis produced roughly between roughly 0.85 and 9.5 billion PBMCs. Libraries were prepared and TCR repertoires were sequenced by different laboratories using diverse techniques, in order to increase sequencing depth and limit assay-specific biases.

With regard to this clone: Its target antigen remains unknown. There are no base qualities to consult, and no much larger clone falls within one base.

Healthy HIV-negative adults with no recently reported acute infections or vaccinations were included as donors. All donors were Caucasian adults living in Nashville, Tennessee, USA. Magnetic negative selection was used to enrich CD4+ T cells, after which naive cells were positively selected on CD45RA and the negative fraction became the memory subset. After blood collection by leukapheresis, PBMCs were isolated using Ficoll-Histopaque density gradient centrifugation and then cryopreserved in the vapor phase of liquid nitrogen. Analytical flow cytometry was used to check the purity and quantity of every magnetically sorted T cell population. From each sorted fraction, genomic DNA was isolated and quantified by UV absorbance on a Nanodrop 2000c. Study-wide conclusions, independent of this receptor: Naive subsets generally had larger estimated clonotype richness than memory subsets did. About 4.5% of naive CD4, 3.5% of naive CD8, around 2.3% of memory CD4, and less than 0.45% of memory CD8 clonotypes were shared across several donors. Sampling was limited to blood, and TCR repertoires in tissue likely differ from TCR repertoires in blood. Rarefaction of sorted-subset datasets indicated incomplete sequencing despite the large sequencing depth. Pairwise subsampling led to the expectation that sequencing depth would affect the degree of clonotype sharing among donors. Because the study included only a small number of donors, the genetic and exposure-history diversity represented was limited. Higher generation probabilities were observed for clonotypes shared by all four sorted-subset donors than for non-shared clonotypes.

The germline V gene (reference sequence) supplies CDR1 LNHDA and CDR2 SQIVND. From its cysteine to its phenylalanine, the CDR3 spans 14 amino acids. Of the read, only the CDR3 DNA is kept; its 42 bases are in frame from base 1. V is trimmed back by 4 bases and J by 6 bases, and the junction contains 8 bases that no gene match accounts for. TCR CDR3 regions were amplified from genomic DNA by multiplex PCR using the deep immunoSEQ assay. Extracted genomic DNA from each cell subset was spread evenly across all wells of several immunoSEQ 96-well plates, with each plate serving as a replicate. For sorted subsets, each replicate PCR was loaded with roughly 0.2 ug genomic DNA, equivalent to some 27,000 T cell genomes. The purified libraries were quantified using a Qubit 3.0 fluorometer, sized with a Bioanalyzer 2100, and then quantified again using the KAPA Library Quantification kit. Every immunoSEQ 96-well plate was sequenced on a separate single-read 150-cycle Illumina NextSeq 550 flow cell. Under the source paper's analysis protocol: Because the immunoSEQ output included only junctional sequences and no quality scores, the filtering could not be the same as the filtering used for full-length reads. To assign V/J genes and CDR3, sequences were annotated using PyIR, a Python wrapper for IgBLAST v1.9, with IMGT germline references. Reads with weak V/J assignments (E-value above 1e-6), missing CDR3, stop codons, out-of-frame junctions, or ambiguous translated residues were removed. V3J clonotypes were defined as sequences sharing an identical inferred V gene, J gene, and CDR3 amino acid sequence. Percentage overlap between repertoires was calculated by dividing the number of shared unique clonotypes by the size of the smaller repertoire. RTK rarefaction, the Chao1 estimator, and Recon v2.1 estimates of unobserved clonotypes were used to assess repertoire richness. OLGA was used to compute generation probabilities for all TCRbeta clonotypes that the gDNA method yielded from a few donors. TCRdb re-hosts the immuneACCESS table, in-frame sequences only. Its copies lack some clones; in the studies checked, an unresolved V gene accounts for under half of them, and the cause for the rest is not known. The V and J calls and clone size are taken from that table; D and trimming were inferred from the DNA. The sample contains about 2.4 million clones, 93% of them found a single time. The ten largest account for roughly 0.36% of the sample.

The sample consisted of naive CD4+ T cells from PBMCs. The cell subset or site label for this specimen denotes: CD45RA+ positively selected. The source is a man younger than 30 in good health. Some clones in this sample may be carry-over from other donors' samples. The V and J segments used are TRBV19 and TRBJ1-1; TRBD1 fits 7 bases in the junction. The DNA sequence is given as TGTGCCAGTAGTAAAAGGGACAGCTCAGCTGAAGCTTTCTTT. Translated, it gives CASSKRDSSAEAFF. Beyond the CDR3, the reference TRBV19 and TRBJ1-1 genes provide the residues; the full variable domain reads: DGGITQSPKYLFRKEGQNVTLSCEQNLNHDAMYWYRQDPGQGLRLIYYSQIVNDFQKGDIAEGYSVSREKKESFPLTVTSAQKNPTAFYLCASSKRDSSAEAFFGQGTRLTVV.